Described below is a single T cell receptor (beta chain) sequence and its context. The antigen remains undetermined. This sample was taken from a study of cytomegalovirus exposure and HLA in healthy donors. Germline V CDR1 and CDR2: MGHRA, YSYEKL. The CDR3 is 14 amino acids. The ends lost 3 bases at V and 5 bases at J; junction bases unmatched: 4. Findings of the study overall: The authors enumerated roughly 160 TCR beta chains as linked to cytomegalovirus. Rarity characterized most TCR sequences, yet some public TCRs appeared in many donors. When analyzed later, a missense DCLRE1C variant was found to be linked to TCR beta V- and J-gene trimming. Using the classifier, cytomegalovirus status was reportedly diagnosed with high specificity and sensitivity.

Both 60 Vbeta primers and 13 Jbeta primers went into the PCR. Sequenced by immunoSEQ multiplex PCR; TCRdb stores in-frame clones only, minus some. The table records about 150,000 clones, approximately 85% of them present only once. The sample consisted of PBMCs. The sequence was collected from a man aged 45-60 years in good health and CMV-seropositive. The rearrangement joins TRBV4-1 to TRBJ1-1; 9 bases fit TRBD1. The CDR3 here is CASSQDRGRTEAFF. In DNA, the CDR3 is TGCGCCAGCAGCCAGGACAGGGGTAGGACTGAAGCTTTCTTT.